This T cell receptor beta chain was obtained from a study of cytomegalovirus exposure and HLA in healthy donors. Findings and limits, study-wide: Most CMV-associated TCR beta chains appeared HLA-restricted in a later analysis. Most TCR sequences were seen very rarely across donors, but some public TCRs occurred in many.

As concerns this clone: Antigen unknown.

PCR used 60 Vbeta primers and 13 Jbeta primers. Repertoires were generated with immunoSEQ multiplex PCR, while TCRdb's copy carries only in-frame clones and drops some. The sample includes approximately 120,000 clones, 17% of them seen just once. Trimming shortened V by 6 bases and J by 5 bases, and 15 bases separated the two germline ends. CDR3 size: 13 residues. CDR1 and CDR2 (germline): SGHRS, YFSETQ. The sequenced sample consisted of PBMCs. This clonotype was obtained from a female donor in good health and CMV-seropositive. V usage is TRBV5-1 and J usage is TRBJ2-7; weak D call: TRBD1 (6 bases). CDR3 nucleotides: TGCGCCAGCAACCCAGGGGCGGTGGACGAGCAGTACTTC. Its translation: CASNPGAVDEQYF.